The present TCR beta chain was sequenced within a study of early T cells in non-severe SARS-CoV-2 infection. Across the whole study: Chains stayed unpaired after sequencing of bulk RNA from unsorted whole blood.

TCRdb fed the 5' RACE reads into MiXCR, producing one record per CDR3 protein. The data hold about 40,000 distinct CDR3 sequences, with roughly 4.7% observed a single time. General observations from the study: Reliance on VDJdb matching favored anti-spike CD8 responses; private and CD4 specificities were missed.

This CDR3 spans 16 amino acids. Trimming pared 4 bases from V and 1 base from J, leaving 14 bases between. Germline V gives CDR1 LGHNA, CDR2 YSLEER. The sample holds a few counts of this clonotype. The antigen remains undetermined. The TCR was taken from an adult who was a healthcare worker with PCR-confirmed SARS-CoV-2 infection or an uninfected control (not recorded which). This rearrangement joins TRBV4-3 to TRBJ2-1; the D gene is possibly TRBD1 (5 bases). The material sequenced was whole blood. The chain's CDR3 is CASSPKGRVSYNEQFF. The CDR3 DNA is TGCGCCAGCAGCCCGAAGGGGCGCGTATCCTACAATGAGCAGTTCTTC.